The T cell receptor beta chain under discussion was sequenced for a study of T cells in Graves' hyperthyroidism and ophthalmopathy (dated by TCRdb to 2018 to 2020). With respect to the entire study: Peripheral blood samples were taken at initial diagnosis, before any treatment was given. To identify distinguishing TCR V-J signatures, a discovery cohort of about 95 patients was used, comprising some 43 with Graves' ophthalmopathy and around 60 with stable Graves' hyperthyroidism. Whether ophthalmopathy could be predicted prospectively was tested in an independent validation cohort made up of 18 to 20 hyperthyroidism patients plus 17 patients who later progressed to ophthalmopathy. For training and testing, the 100 or so patients in the discovery cohort were randomly divided in a 7:3 ratio. In addition, the study compared T-cell repertoires in thyroid tissue and in blood from roughly six Graves' hyperthyroidism patients. After blood sampling, hyperthyroidism patients were treated with methimazole at a starting dose of 30 mg daily, and ophthalmopathy patients were treated with high-dose intravenous methylprednisolone. The paper describes TCR Vbeta CDR3 sequencing of more than 120 peripheral blood samples, made up of 43 ophthalmopathy patients, some 76 hyperthyroidism patients and 17 progressor patients. What the authors observed across the whole study: In validation, the model predicted progression to ophthalmopathy a median of roughly 6.5 months before onset, with 70% to 71% sensitivity and 72.22% specificity. Ophthalmopathy was separated from stable hyperthyroidism by a 13 V-J signature model, with approximately 89% sensitivity and approximately 81% specificity obtained in cross-validation and 80%/75% obtained in testing. Sample size was not statistically predetermined, and blinding of investigators to group allocation was not performed. Most expanded thyroid clonotypes (frequency above 0.001) were also found in blood, which suggests that blood repertoires may mirror thyroid immune responses.

This clonotype came up a few times. Its recognized antigen is unknown. The sample holds no much larger clone one base away, and base qualities are not on file. Inclusive of the bounding cysteine and phenylalanine, the CDR3 is 11 residues long. The only DNA kept is the CDR3, 33 bases in frame from the first base. CDR1 is given as SNHLY and CDR2 as FYNNEI, both from the germline V gene. Trimming removed 1 base from V and 7 bases from J, leaving 4 bases between the germline ends. A patient counted as having stable Graves' hyperthyroidism if no progression to ophthalmopathy occurred over 18 months of follow-up. Hyperthyroidism patients were aged 18 to 65 years and newly diagnosed, with disease duration of less than 2 months. The study excluded patients with uncontrolled infections, other autoimmune diseases, pregnancy or lactation. Diagnoses were established on the basis of clinical symptoms, serum thyroxine and TRAb, thyroid ultrasound, and orbital computed tomography. PBMCs were isolated from more than 8 ml of fresh peripheral blood by Ficoll-Paque density gradient centrifugation. Total RNA was extracted using Trizol reagent, and RNA quality was assessed on an Agilent 2100 Bioanalyzer.

The TCR beta CDR3 regions were amplified from the RNA transcripts. The first round of RT-PCR for the TCR CDR3 was performed with the HTBI primer set and the Qiagen OneStep RT-PCR kit. The libraries were constructed in a second round of multiplex PCR and then size-selected and purified. The libraries were sequenced on an Illumina HiSeq2000 using paired-end 100 bp reads. The authors processed their data as follows. Raw data were processed with SOAPnuke, discarding reads with adapters, uncalled bases, mean Phred below 15, or no exact constant-primer or identifier match. High-quality paired reads were merged using COPE v1.2.5, and each unique nucleotide sequence was defined as a clonotype. MiTCR v1.1 was used to align the clonotypes against IMGT TRBV, TRBD and TRBJ reference segments. The analysis was restricted to V-J combinations with a frequency above 0.0001, which together covered 99.2% of the repertoires. A TCS score was defined as the ratio between F50 (clonal expansion) and ExV (chaos), using BLOSUM62-based TCRdist between CDR3 peptides within each V-J. Welch's t-statistics and random forest reduced roughly 530 V-J features to about 13, which were used in a naive Bayes classifier (R e1071). TCRdb itself trimmed the public reads at Q25 with fastp, ran MiXCR and retained productive beta chains. Rows with one shared CDR3 protein collapse into an entry with the most common genes and DNA. These V and J calls are TCRdb output, not the study's own analysis. The sample table lists fewer than 800,000 distinct CDR3 sequences, 15% to 20% of them with a count of one. Around 8% of the sample is in the top ten clones.

The sample taken for sequencing was blood. The chain is encoded by TRBV2 joined to TRBJ2-5, with the D gene not confidently named. The source of this sequence is a man in his late teens or twenties with Graves' hyperthyroidism. The DNA reads TGTGCCAGCAGTGAAGGTGGGACCCAGTACTTC. The encoded protein is CASSEGGTQYF.